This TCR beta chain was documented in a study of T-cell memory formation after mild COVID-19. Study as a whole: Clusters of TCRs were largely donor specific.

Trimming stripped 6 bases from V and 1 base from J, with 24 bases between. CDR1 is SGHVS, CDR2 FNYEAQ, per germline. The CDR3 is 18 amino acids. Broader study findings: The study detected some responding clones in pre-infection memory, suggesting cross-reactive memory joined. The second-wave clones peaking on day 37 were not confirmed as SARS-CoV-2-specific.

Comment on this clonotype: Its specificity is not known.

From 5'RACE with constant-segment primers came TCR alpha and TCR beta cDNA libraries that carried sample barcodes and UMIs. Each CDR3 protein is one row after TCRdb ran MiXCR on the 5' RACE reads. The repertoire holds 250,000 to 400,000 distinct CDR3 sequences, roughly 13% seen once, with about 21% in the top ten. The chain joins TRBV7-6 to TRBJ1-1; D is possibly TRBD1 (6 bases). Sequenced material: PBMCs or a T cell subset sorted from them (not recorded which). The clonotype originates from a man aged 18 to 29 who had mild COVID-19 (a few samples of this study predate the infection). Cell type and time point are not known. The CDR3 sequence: CASSPQVHWDIPNTEAFF. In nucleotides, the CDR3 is TGTGCCAGCAGTCCCCAAGTGCACTGGGACATCCCGAACACTGAAGCTTTCTTT.